The rows below give T cell receptor beta chains drawn from one sample of a study of technical replicates of blood from a handful of donors. Sequenced by immunoSEQ multiplex PCR; TCRdb stores in-frame clones only, minus some. The data contain 70,000 to 75,000 clones, 95% of them seen just once; the ten biggest clones take up around 0.24%. Sequenced input: T cells isolated from PBMCs. These receptors all come from a human donor in good health. The CDR3 runs from the conserved cysteine through the conserved F or W. Each record gives: D gene, V gene, clone size, J gene, CDR3 protein, CDR3 DNA. A D gene is named only where the DNA matches it firmly. Expanded clones are given a class, and other clones once, few, many or no size at all.

d_call: NA
v_call: TRBV10-1
clone_size: NA
j_call: TRBJ1-1
cdr3_aa: CASRAGVNTEAFF
cdr3_nt: TGCGCCAGCAGAGCCGGGGTCAACACTGAAGCTTTCTTT

d_call: TRBD2
v_call: TRBV29-1
clone_size: NA
j_call: TRBJ2-2
cdr3_aa: CSAGLAGANTGELFF
cdr3_nt: TGCAGCGCCGGACTAGCGGGGGCGAACACCGGGGAGCTGTTTTTT

d_call: NA
v_call: TRBV30
clone_size: NA
j_call: TRBJ2-7
cdr3_aa: CAWSRAGEQYF
cdr3_nt: TGTGCCTGGAGTCGGGCGGGGGAGCAGTACTTC

d_call: TRBD1
v_call: TRBV5-6
clone_size: once
j_call: TRBJ1-6
cdr3_aa: CASSPLRTGPQSSPLHF
cdr3_nt: TGTGCCAGCAGCCCACTACGGACAGGTCCCCAATCTTCACCCCTCCACTTT

d_call: NA
v_call: TRBV5-1
clone_size: NA
j_call: TRBJ1-1
cdr3_aa: CASSLGAGVGDTEAFF
cdr3_nt: TGCGCCAGCAGCTTGGGGGCAGGGGTTGGGGACACTGAAGCTTTCTTT

d_call: TRBD1
v_call: TRBV6-5
clone_size: NA
j_call: TRBJ1-2
cdr3_aa: CASSHGQGYGYTF
cdr3_nt: TGTGCCAGCAGCCACGGACAGGGATATGGCTACACCTTC

d_call: NA
v_call: TRBV5-8
clone_size: NA
j_call: TRBJ2-7
cdr3_aa: CASRLTVYEQYF
cdr3_nt: TGTGCCAGCAGATTGACAGTCTACGAGCAGTACTTC

d_call: NA
v_call: TRBV28
clone_size: NA
j_call: TRBJ2-2
cdr3_aa: CASSRAGGGTGELFF
cdr3_nt: TGTGCCAGCAGTCGAGCGGGTGGCGGCACCGGGGAGCTGTTTTTT

d_call: TRBD1
v_call: TRBV28
clone_size: NA
j_call: TRBJ2-7
cdr3_aa: CASSLGTGKSEQYF
cdr3_nt: TGTGCCAGCAGTTTAGGGACAGGGAAGAGCGAGCAGTACTTC

d_call: NA
v_call: TRBV6-1
clone_size: few
j_call: TRBJ2-7
cdr3_aa: CASSDPGQSSYEQYF
cdr3_nt: TGTGCCAGCAGTGACCCGGGACAAAGCTCCTACGAGCAGTACTTC

d_call: TRBD2
v_call: TRBV4-2
clone_size: NA
j_call: TRBJ2-2
cdr3_aa: CASSQLAGGHTGELFF
cdr3_nt: TGTGCCAGCAGCCAGTTAGCGGGGGGGCATACCGGGGAGCTGTTTTTT

d_call: NA
v_call: TRBV5-1
clone_size: NA
j_call: TRBJ2-1
cdr3_aa: CASSPTGVSYNEQFF
cdr3_nt: TGCGCCAGCAGCCCTACGGGGGTAAGCTACAATGAGCAGTTCTTC

d_call: TRBD2
v_call: TRBV28
clone_size: NA
j_call: TRBJ2-1
cdr3_aa: CASSTTTSGRYNEQFF
cdr3_nt: TGTGCCAGCAGCACCACTACTAGCGGGAGGTACAATGAGCAGTTCTTC

d_call: NA
v_call: TRBV5-1
clone_size: NA
j_call: TRBJ2-1
cdr3_aa: CASSLRGDEQFF
cdr3_nt: TGCGCCAGCAGTCTCAGGGGCGATGAGCAGTTCTTC

d_call: TRBD1
v_call: TRBV19
clone_size: NA
j_call: TRBJ2-1
cdr3_aa: CASFGPGTGGNEQFF
cdr3_nt: TGTGCCAGTTTCGGTCCCGGGACAGGGGGCAATGAGCAGTTCTTC

d_call: TRBD2
v_call: TRBV5-6
clone_size: NA
j_call: TRBJ2-7
cdr3_aa: CASLAGGSPANYYEQYF
cdr3_nt: TGTGCCAGCCTAGCGGGCGGGTCACCAGCGAACTACTACGAGCAGTACTTC